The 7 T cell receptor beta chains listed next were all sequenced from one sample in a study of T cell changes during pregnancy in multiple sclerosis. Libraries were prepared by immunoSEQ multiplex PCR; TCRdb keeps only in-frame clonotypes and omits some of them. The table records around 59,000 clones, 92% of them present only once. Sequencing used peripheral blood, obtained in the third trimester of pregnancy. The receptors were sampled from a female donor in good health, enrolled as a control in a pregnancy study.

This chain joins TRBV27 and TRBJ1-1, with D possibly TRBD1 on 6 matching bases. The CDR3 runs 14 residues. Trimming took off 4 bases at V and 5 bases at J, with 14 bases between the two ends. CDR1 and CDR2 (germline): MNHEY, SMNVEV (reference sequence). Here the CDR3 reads CASSSQQGKTEAFF. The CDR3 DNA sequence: TGTGCCAGCAGTTCCCAACAGGGAAAGACTGAAGCTTTCTTT.

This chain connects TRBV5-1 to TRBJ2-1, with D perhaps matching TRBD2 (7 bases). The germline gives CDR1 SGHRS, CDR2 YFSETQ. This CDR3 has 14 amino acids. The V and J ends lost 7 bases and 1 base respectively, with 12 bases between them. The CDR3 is CASGEGGSYNEQFF. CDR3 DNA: TGCGCCAGCGGCGAGGGGGGGTCCTACAATGAGCAGTTCTTC.

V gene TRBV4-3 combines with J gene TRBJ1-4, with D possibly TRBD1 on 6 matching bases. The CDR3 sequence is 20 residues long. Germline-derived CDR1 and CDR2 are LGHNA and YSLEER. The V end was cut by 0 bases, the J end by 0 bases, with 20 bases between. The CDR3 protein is CASSQDPSIRGHSTNEKLFF. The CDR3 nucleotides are TGCGCCAGCAGCCAAGATCCCTCTATACGGGGACACTCAACTAATGAAAAACTGTTTTTT.

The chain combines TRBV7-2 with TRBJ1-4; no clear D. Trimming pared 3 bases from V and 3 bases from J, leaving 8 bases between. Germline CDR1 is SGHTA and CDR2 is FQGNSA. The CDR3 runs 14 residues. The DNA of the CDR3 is TGTGCCAGCAGCTTCGGCAGGCCTAATGAAAAACTGTTTTTT. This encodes CASSFGRPNEKLFF.

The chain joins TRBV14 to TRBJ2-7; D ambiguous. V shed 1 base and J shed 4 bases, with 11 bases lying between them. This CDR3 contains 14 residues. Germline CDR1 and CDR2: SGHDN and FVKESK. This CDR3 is CASSQGLRVYEQYF. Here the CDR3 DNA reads TGTGCCAGCAGCCAAGGTCTACGGGTTTACGAGCAGTACTTC.

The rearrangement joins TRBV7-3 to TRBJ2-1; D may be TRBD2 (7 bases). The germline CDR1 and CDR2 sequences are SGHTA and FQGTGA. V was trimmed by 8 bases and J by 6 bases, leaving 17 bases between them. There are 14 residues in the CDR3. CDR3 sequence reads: CASLYKGGGNEQFF. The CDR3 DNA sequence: TGTGCCAGCCTATACAAGGGGGGGGGCAATGAGCAGTTCTTC.

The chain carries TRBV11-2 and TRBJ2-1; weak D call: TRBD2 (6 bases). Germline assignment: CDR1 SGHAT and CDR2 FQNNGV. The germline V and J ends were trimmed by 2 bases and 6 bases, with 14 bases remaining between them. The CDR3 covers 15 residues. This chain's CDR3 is CASSLTTSLGNEQFF. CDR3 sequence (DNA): TGTGCCAGCAGCTTAACAACTAGCTTGGGCAATGAGCAGTTCTTC. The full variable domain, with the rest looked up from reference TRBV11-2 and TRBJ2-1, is EAGVAQSPRYKIIEKRQSVAFWCNPISGHATLYWYQQILGQGPKLLIQFQNNGVVDDSQLPKDRFSAERLKGVDSTLKIQPAKLEDSAVYLCASSLTTSLGNEQFFGPGTRLTVL.